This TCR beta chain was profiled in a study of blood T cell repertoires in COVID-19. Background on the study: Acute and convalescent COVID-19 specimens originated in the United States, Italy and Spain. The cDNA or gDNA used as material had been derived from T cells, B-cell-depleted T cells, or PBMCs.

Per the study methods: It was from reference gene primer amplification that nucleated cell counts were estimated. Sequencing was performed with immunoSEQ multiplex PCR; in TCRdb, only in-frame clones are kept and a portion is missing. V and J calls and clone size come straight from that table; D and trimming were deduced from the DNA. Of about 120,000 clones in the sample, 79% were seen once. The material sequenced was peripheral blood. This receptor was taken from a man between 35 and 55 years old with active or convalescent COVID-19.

The CDR3 bases are TGTGCCAGCGCACGCCCAGGGACAACTAATGAAAAACTGTTTTTT. This gives the protein CASARPGTTNEKLFF. The rearrangement uses TRBV28 and TRBJ1-4, with D possibly being TRBD1 (5 bases). V lost 8 bases and J 0 bases, leaving 13 bases between the germline ends. This CDR3 has 15 residues. Per the germline V gene, CDR1 is MDHEN and CDR2 is SYDVKM.